Listed below are T cell receptor beta chains from one sample, sequenced in a study of graft-versus-host responses after intestinal transplantation. For these TCRs, the target antigens are not known. Profiling relied on immunoSEQ multiplex PCR, and the TCRdb table lists in-frame clones only, not all of them. Of tens of thousands of clones listed, 85% to 95% are singletons. The sequencing used unstimulated CD4+ T cells sorted from spleen or lymph node cells, collected before transplant. Receptors were obtained from a human donor who was the organ donor for an intestinal transplant. The CDR3 runs from the conserved cysteine through the conserved F or W. A D gene is named only where the DNA matches it firmly. Clone size, where shown, is once, few, many, or a class for clones that have expanded.

TRBD2	NA	TRBV7-2	TRBJ2-7	TGTGCCAGCAGCTTGGGCGGGGGGGACGAGCAGTACTTC	CASSLGGGDEQYF
NA	NA	TRBV19	TRBJ2-1	TGTGTCAGTACCCCCACGGTTTACAATGAGCAGTTCTTC	CVSTPTVYNEQFF
NA	NA	TRBV10-3	TRBJ1-1	TGTGCCATCAAAGGGACGACGGGTGACACTGAAGCTTTCTTT	CAIKGTTGDTEAFF
NA	NA	TRBV30	TRBJ2-7	TGTGCCTGGAGTAAATGGGAAGCCCCCTACGAGCAGTACTTC	CAWSKWEAPYEQYF
NA	NA	TRBV5-4	TRBJ2-3	TGTGCCAGCAGCTTGAGAGGGCCCCGCACAGATACGCAGTATTTT	CASSLRGPRTDTQYF
NA	NA	TRBV14	TRBJ2-1	TGTGCCAGCAGCCAAAGTCCCAATGAGCAGTTCTTC	CASSQSPNEQFF
TRBD1	NA	TRBV25-1	TRBJ2-3	TGTGCCAGCAGTGACTCAGGGACAGGGAGGAGGGATACGCAGTATTTT	CASSDSGTGRRDTQYF
NA	NA	TRBV5-4	TRBJ1-4	TGTGCCAGCAGCTTCGGGGGGATCAATGAAAAACTGTTTTTT	CASSFGGINEKLFF
NA	NA	TRBV18	TRBJ1-1	TGTGCCAGCTCCGAAATAGATAGGGTCACTGAAGCTTTCTTT	CASSEIDRVTEAFF
NA	NA	TRBV7-8	TRBJ1-2	TGTGCCGGCAGAAAGGGTGGAAACTATGGCTACACCTTC	CAGRKGGNYGYTF
NA	NA	TRBV5-1	TRBJ2-5	TGCGCCAGCAGCTTATACCCCGAAGAGACCCAGTACTTC	CASSLYPEETQYF
TRBD1	NA	TRBV9	TRBJ2-6	TGTGCCAGCAGCTCGGCCGGGACAGGGGGTGCTGGGGCCAACGTCCTGACTTTC	CASSSAGTGGAGANVLTF
NA	few	TRBV10-3	TRBJ1-4	TGTGCCACCCGAGTGGGAACTAATGAAAAACTGTTTTTT	CATRVGTNEKLFF
NA	once	TRBV20-1	TRBJ2-7	TGCAGTGCCCGGAACTCCTACGAGCAGTACTTC	CSARNSYEQYF
NA	NA	TRBV5-5	TRBJ1-4	TGTGCCAGCAGCAAAATACATGGGACACTTGAAAAACTGTTTTTT	CASSKIHGTLEKLFF
NA	NA	TRBV5-5	TRBJ2-1	TGTGCCAGCAGCTTGGCTATGGGGCGGGGCAGGTCCTACAATGAGCAGTTCTTC	CASSLAMGRGRSYNEQFF
NA	NA	TRBV6-6	TRBJ1-4	TGTGCCAGCAGTTACCCAGGGCGCGAAAAACTGTTTTTT	CASSYPGREKLFF
NA	NA	TRBV6-5	TRBJ2-3	TGTGCCAGCAGCCACAGGGTTGTGGCAGATACGCAGTATTTT	CASSHRVVADTQYF
NA	NA	TRBV7-6	TRBJ2-7	TGTGCCAGCAGCTTAGGGCGACAGGGAGGGCAGTACTTC	CASSLGRQGGQYF
TRBD2	NA	TRBV2	TRBJ2-7	TGTGCCAGCAACTGGGGGGGGAGCTCCTACGAGCAGTACTTC	CASNWGGSSYEQYF
NA	NA	TRBV12-5	TRBJ2-3	TGTGCTAGTGGTTTGGGCCGCTACACAGATACGCAGTATTTT	CASGLGRYTDTQYF
NA	NA	TRBV19	TRBJ1-1	TGTGCCAGTATGGGGTCGCGGGGGCGAGCCACTGAAGCTTTCTTT	CASMGSRGRATEAFF
NA	NA	TRBV5-6	TRBJ2-7	TGTGCCAGCAGCCGACGGGGGGCGCAGGTTCGCTACGAGCAGTACTTC	CASSRRGAQVRYEQYF
NA	NA	TRBV9	TRBJ2-1	TGTGCCAGCAGCCTCCGACCCACCCGGGGCAATGAGCAGTTCTTC	CASSLRPTRGNEQFF
NA	NA	TRBV2	TRBJ2-5	TGTGCCAGCAGTAGTCTTAAGGGGGGCCCGGAGACCCAGTACTTC	CASSSLKGGPETQYF
NA	NA	TRBV7-9	TRBJ1-1	TGTGCCAGCAGCCCCCCCGGGGGGGTGTTCACTGAAGCTTTCTTT	CASSPPGGVFTEAFF
NA	NA	TRBV7-9	TRBJ2-3	TGTGCCAGCAGCCCCCGTTCGTTCGGGACAGATACGCAGTATTTT	CASSPRSFGTDTQYF
NA	NA	TRBV20-1	TRBJ2-5	TGCAGTGCTAAATTGGTAGAGACCCAGTACTTC	CSAKLVETQYF
NA	NA	TRBV6-6	TRBJ2-7	TGTGCCAGCAGTTACTCGACGACAAGAATGCAGTACTTC	CASSYSTTRMQYF
NA	NA	TRBV11-3	TRBJ2-2	TGTGCCAGCAGCTTAGATGGGGGCACCGGGGAGCTGTTTTTT	CASSLDGGTGELFF
NA	NA	TRBV5-1	TRBJ1-2	TGCGCCAGCAGCTTCGCCGGGGACTATGGCTACACCTTC	CASSFAGDYGYTF
NA	once	TRBV6-5	TRBJ1-1	TGTGCCAGCAGTTCCGACGGGTCTGAAGCTTTCTTT	CASSSDGSEAFF
TRBD2	NA	TRBV15	TRBJ2-7	TGTGCCACCAGCAGTTCCGGGACTAGGGACTACGAGCAGTACTTC	CATSSSGTRDYEQYF
TRBD2	NA	TRBV4-3	TRBJ2-3	TGCGCCAGCAGCCAAAGTTGGACTAGCGGGGGGGATTCACCAGATACGCAGTATTTT	CASSQSWTSGGDSPDTQYF